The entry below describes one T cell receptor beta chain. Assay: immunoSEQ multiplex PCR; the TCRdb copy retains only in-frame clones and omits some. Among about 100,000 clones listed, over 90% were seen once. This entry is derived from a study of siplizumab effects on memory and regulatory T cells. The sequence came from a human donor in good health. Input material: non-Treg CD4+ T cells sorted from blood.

The chain's CDR3 is CASTPGVGSSGANVLTF. As DNA, the CDR3 is TGTGCCAGCACCCCGGGCGTAGGGAGCTCTGGGGCCAACGTCCTGACTTTC. J is TRBJ2-6 and V is TRBV5-4, with D perhaps matching TRBD2 (5 bases). This CDR3 is built from 17 residues. Germline loops: CDR1 SGHNT, CDR2 YYREEE (reference sequence). V was shortened by 6 bases and J by 0 bases, with 16 bases between the two germline ends.